The clone carrying this T cell receptor (beta chain) was picked up a small number of times. The antigen is undetermined. This entry is derived from a study of vaccination and CD4 T cells after COVID-19. Described treatment: approximately 10-day PBMC culture with coronavirus spike peptide pools or control peptides (ViraFEST assay). The Oncomine TCR Beta short-read assay sequenced DNA from cultured CD4+ T cells. MiXCR, applied by TCRdb to the PCR reads, yields one record per CDR3 protein. The repertoire holds about 18,000 distinct CDR3 sequences, with roughly 49% as singletons. Trimming stripped 4 bases from V and 5 bases from J, with 15 bases between. Germline loops: CDR1 KGHDR, CDR2 SFDVKD. The CDR3 sequence is 15 residues long.

The sample here was CD4+ T cells from blood, cultured in vitro, taken before SARS-CoV-2 vaccination. The chain employs TRBV24-1 and TRBJ2-3, with a possible D match to TRBD1 (6 bases). The clonotype comes from a human donor who had recovered from COVID-19. The CDR3 region is CATSDPDRPKDTQYF. Written as DNA, the CDR3 is TGTGCCACCAGTGACCCAGACAGGCCCAAAGATACGCAGTATTTT.